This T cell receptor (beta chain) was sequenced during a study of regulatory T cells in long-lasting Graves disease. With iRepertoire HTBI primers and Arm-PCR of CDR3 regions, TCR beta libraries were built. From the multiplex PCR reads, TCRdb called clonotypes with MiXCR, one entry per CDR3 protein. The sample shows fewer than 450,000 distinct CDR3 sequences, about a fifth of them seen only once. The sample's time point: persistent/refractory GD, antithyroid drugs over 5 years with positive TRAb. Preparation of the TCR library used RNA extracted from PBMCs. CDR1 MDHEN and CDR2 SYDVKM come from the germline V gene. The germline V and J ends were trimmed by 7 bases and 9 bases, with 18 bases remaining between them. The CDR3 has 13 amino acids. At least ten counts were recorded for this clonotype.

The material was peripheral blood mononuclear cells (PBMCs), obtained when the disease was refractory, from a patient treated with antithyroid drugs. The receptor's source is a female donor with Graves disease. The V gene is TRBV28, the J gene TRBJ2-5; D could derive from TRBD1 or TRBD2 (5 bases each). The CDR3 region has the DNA TGTGCCAGCATTCCCTTGGGGACGGGTTCCCAGTACTTC. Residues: CASIPLGTGSQYF.